What follows are 18 T cell receptor beta chains derived from one specimen sequenced in a study of OX40 agonist ivuxolimab in advanced cancers. The table came from immunoSEQ multiplex PCR; TCRdb's copy has only in-frame clones and leaves some out. The data show almost 70,000 clones, with about nine tenths seen just once and roughly 8.2% held by the top ten. The material was CD4+ or CD8+ T cells sorted from blood, obtained in a trial of the OX40 agonist ivuxolimab. The receptor set was obtained from an adult with an advanced solid tumor such as melanoma, head and neck, liver or kidney cancer.

V is TRBV11-3 and J is TRBJ2-7; no clear D gene. Trimming shortened V by 5 bases and J by 0 bases, and 5 bases separated the two germline ends. This CDR3 region has 12 residues. CDR1 is SGHNT, CDR2 YENEEA, per germline. The CDR3 nucleotides are TGTGCCAGCAGCCCATTCTCCTACGAGCAGTACTTC. Translated: CASSPFSYEQYF.

J is TRBJ1-2 and V is TRBV5-1; 8 nucleotides agree with TRBD1. The CDR3 is 14 amino acids. From germline, CDR1 is SGHRS and CDR2 YFSETQ. V lost 0 bases and J lost 7; bases outside the gene matches: 5. The CDR3, as DNA: TGCGCCAGCAGCTTGGTAGCAGGGGGCCCTGGCTACACCTTC. It translates to CASSLVAGGPGYTF.

The chain joins TRBV7-9 to TRBJ2-2, with D unclear. V was cut by 7 bases and J by 6 bases, with 6 bases left in between. The CDR3 extends over 11 amino acids. CDR1 SEHNR and CDR2 FQNEAQ come from the germline V gene (reference sequence). The DNA of the CDR3 is TGTGCCAGCATGAGATCCGGGGAGCTGTTTTTT. This codes for CASMRSGELFF.

This chain links TRBV7-3 with TRBJ2-2; D is undetermined. Per germline, CDR1 SGHTA and CDR2 FQGTGA. Trimming left V 4 bases short and J 4 bases short, with 4 bases between. This CDR3 contains 12 residues. CDR3: CASSSSTGELFF. In nucleotides, the CDR3 is TGTGCCAGCAGCTCGAGCACCGGGGAGCTGTTTTTT.

The V gene is TRBV6-5, the J gene TRBJ2-5, with a weak D call TRBD2 (7 bases). The CDR3 extends over 14 amino acids. The germline V gene encodes CDR1 MNHEY and CDR2 SVGAGI. Trimming removed 7 bases from V and 5 bases from J, with 17 bases in between. The CDR3 DNA sequence: TGTGCCAGCACACTATCGGGGGGCGATGAGACCCAGTACTTC. As protein: CASTLSGGDETQYF.

The chain carries TRBV27 and TRBJ2-1; possibly TRBD2 for D (5 bases). Germline V gene lookup returns CDR1 MNHEY and CDR2 SMNVEV (reference sequence). V gave up 2 bases and J gave up 9 bases, with 23 bases separating them. The CDR3 runs 17 residues. The CDR3 DNA sequence: TGTGCCAGCAGTTTAGGGTCGAGAGCTGGTCTAGCTATTGAGCAGTTCTTC. It encodes CASSLGSRAGLAIEQFF.

V is TRBV7-8 and J is TRBJ1-3, with D hard to call. CDR3 length equals 13 residues. Trimming removed 1 base from V and 5 bases from J, with 6 bases in between. CDR1 SGHVS and CDR2 FQNEAQ come from the germline V gene. The CDR3 sequence: CASSLGSRNTIYF. DNA for the CDR3: TGTGCCAGCAGCTTAGGTTCCAGAAACACCATATATTTT.

The rearrangement links TRBV27 to TRBJ2-7; TRBD1 aligns across 7 bases. The CDR3 length is 14 residues. CDR1 MNHEY and CDR2 SMNVEV come from the germline V gene (reference sequence). V dropped 6 bases and J dropped 3; count of bases not matched to a gene: 8. Here the CDR3 DNA reads TGTGCCAGCAGCCCAAACAGGGGTGGCTACGAGCAGTACTTC. It codes for CASSPNRGGYEQYF.

The rearrangement uses TRBV10-3 and TRBJ2-3; 8 bases line up with TRBD1. V trimming: 5 bases; J trimming: 0 bases; junction bases outside the gene matches: 7. The CDR3 spans 16 residues. Germline V gene data show CDR1 as ENHRY and CDR2 as SYGVKD. For the CDR3, the DNA is TGTGCCATCAGTAAGGGACAGGATGACAGCACAGATACGCAGTATTTT. Its translation is CAISKGQDDSTDTQYF.

J is TRBJ2-3 and V is TRBV11-2, with 8 bases matching TRBD1. The germline V gene encodes CDR1 SGHAT and CDR2 FQNNGV. Trimming cost V 5 bases and J 3 bases; bases outside gene matches: 7. The CDR3 consists of 15 residues. CDR3 protein: CASSRRTGRTDTQYF. CDR3 coding DNA: TGTGCCAGCAGCCGCCGGACAGGGAGAACAGATACGCAGTATTTT.

The chain has TRBV10-3 and TRBJ2-5; tentatively, D is TRBD1 (5 bases). The V and J ends lost 4 bases and 4 bases respectively, with 10 bases between them. Per the germline V gene, CDR1 is ENHRY and CDR2 is SYGVKD. The CDR3 loop spans 13 amino acids. For the CDR3, the DNA is TGTGCCATCAGTGCGGAAAGGGGAGAGACCCAGTACTTC. It codes for CAISAERGETQYF.

The V gene is TRBV19, the J gene TRBJ2-3; 8 bases are a match to TRBD2. This CDR3 has 16 amino acids. With V trimmed by 3 bases and J by 5 bases, 10 bases remained unmatched. Germline assignment: CDR1 LNHDA and CDR2 SQIVND (reference sequence). This chain's CDR3 is CASSMNAGGGRDTQYF. For the CDR3, the DNA is TGTGCCAGTAGTATGAATGCCGGGGGGGGCCGAGATACGCAGTATTTT.

This clone showed up just once. The V call is TRBV6-5, the J call TRBJ2-5; no clear D. The ends were cut back, 4 bases at V and 5 bases at J, with 8 bases in the middle. This CDR3 has 12 residues. The V gene's germline CDR1 is MNHEY and CDR2 SVGAGI. DNA for the CDR3: TGTGCCAGCAGTTCCCCTACTGAGACCCAGTACTTC. Residues: CASSSPTETQYF.

The chain combines TRBV28 with TRBJ2-1; no firm D call. CDR1 is MDHEN, CDR2 SYDVKM, per germline. With 5 bases removed from V and 7 bases from J, the gap between germline ends came to 9 bases. The CDR3 length is 12 residues. The CDR3 nucleotides are TGTGCCAGCAGTCCGAATAAGAATGAGCAGTTCTTC. Protein: CASSPNKNEQFF.

The chain couples TRBV5-1 to TRBJ1-3; D unresolved. Germline lookup yields CDR1 SGHRS and CDR2 YFSETQ. CDR3 length equals 14 residues. V gave up 5 bases and J gave up 0 bases, with 9 bases separating them. The CDR3 loop is CASSLRSSGNTIYF. CDR3 in DNA: TGCGCCAGCAGTTTGAGGTCCTCTGGAAACACCATATATTTT.

The V gene is TRBV5-5, the J gene TRBJ1-4; TRBD1 matches at 11 bases. The V and J ends lost 4 bases and 0 bases, in that order; junction bases with no gene match: 8. The CDR3 has 18 residues. Germline V CDR1 and CDR2: SGHKS, YYEKEE (reference sequence). The CDR3 DNA follows: TGTGCCAGCAGCGGGACAGGGGGTTTCCCCGCAACTAATGAAAAACTGTTTTTT. This encodes CASSGTGGFPATNEKLFF. The full variable domain, with the rest looked up from reference TRBV5-5 and TRBJ1-4, is DAGVTQSPTHLIKTRGQQVTLRCSPISGHKSVSWYQQVLGQGPQFIFQYYEKEERGRGNFPDRFSARQFPNYSSELNVNALLLGDSALYLCASSGTGGFPATNEKLFFGSGTQLSVL.

Regarding this clone: At one end, the junction sequence differs from germline, possibly due to a read error. The gene calls are TRBV18 and TRBJ1-2, with a possible D match to TRBD1 (5 bases). This CDR3 comprises 16 residues. The V gene's germline CDR1 is KGHSH and CDR2 LQKENI. DNA for the CDR3: TGTGCCAGCTCACTGAATCAGGGTAGAGATAACAATGGCTACACCTTC. Protein sequence: CASSLNQGRDNNGYTF.

The chain couples TRBV19 to TRBJ2-7; 7 positions match TRBD1. The CDR3 spans 13 residues. Germline V gene sequence: CDR1 LNHDA, CDR2 SQIVND (reference sequence). V was clipped by 3 bases and J by 6 bases; unmatched bases: 5. CDR3 protein: CASSIQGEREQYF. The CDR3 DNA follows: TGTGCCAGTAGTATTCAGGGGGAGCGCGAGCAGTACTTC.